This T cell receptor (beta chain) came from a study of identifying expanded T cells in peripheral blood. As for this clone: Its specificity is unknown.

Regarding the study as a whole: About 1.2 clones differed between technical replicates, versus about 15 and 19 over time. Variance in clone template counts between roughly two-week samples significantly increased with total template count across all healthy donors.

The assay was immunoSEQ multiplex PCR, and TCRdb's table has in-frame clones only and misses some. This sample has around 56,000 clones; about 80% occur once, and the top ten carry more than 15%. The sequence derives from a person aged 18 to 70 in good health. Source material: blood.

CDR3 in amino acids: CASSLATSGRDGANVLTF. The CDR3 DNA sequence: TGTGCCAGCAGCTTAGCGACTAGCGGGAGGGATGGGGCCAACGTCCTGACTTTC. The chain recombines TRBV7-9 with TRBJ2-6; 14 bases match TRBD2. This CDR3 contains 18 residues. With 0 bases clipped from V and 3 bases from J, the junction kept 1 base outside the gene matches. Germline-derived CDR1 and CDR2 are SEHNR and FQNEAQ (reference sequence).